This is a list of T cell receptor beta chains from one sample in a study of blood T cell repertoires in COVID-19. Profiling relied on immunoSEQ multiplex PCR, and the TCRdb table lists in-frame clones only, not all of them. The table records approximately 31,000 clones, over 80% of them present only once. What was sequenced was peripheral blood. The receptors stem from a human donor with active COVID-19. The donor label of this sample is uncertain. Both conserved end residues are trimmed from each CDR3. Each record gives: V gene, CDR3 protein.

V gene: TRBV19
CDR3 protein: ASSLPTPFNTGELF

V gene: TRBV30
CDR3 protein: AWSPRQGEAF

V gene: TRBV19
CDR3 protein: ASRDGNSYEQY

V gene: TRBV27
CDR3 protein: ASSLSPHTGSETQY

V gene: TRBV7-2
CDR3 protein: ASSLDRGQGYT

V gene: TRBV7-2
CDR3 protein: ASSLSNTEAF

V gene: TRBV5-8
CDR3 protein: ASSRQVLTGGRAQETQY

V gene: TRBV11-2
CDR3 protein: ASSKQWGSGELF

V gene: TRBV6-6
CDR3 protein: ASSYEAGGLTDTQY

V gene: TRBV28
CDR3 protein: ASRPGQGAWYGYT

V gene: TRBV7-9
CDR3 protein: ASSLPSGSTDTQY

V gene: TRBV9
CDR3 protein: ASSPRDYGYT

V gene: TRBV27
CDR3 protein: ASSLADPYNEQF

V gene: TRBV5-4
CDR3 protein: ASSLTSGRAGEQY

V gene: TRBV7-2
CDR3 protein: ASSPGTGTGYEQY

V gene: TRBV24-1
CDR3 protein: ATSGRGLPYEQY

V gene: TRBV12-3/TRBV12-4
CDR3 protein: ASTLVNTEAF

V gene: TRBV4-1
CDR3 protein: ASSPTGTGVEKLF